Described below is a single TCR beta chain sequence and its context. Germline V gives CDR1 MNHNS, CDR2 SASEGT. The CDR3 contains 14 residues. The V end was cut by 1 base, the J end by 4 bases, with 11 bases between. Sequencing templates came from extracted RNA that was reverse transcribed into cDNA. Assay: immunoSEQ multiplex PCR; the TCRdb copy retains only in-frame clones and omits some. The table includes a few hundred thousand clones, 35% to 45% detected once. These data come from a study of CD8+ T cells in alopecia areata. Overall study context: Dosing spanned 6 to 18 months on tofacitinib, then 6 months off drug.

The treatment here: oral pan-JAK inhibitor, 5-10 mg twice daily. Sequenced material: CD4+ T cells sorted from blood, taken at approximately week 30, from a patient treated with tofacitinib. The J gene is TRBJ2-7, the V gene TRBV6-1; possibly TRBD1 or TRBD2 for D (6 bases each). The sequence was collected from a human donor with alopecia areata. CDR3 nucleotides: TGTGCCAGCAGTGAAGTCCGGGGGCGGTACGAGCAGTACTTC. Encoded protein: CASSEVRGRYEQYF.